The T cell receptor (beta chain) described here comes from a study of T cell changes during pregnancy in multiple sclerosis. The CDR3 spans 16 residues. Looked up from germline, CDR1 is MNHEY and CDR2 is SVGAGI. J lost 3 bases, V lost 0 bases, and 4 bases had no gene match. Assay: immunoSEQ multiplex PCR; the TCRdb copy retains only in-frame clones and omits some. This repertoire shows under 90,000 clones, approximately 93% found once; its top ten account for about 1%. The sample here was peripheral blood, taken in the second trimester of pregnancy. The chain joins TRBV6-5 to TRBJ2-7; TRBD2 aligns across 11 bases. This TCR was sampled from a female donor in good health, enrolled as a control in a pregnancy study. CDR3 DNA sequence: TGTGCCAGCAGTTACTCGGGACTAGCGGATGTCTACGAGCAGTACTTC. This codes for CASSYSGLADVYEQYF.